The present entry profiles one T cell receptor (beta chain) with its context. The antigen remains unidentified. With each sample, at least 5 micrograms of total RNA were extracted. The sample originates from a study of blood T cells in healthy people across ages. Unmatched junction bases numbered 15, after V lost 4 bases and J lost 4 bases. Germline V gene lookup returns CDR1 GTSNPN and CDR2 SVGIG (reference sequence). The CDR3 contains 17 residues. The authors ran a second PCR of roughly 6 to 11 cycles using a sample-barcoded 5' primer and a J-beta primer mix. The template-switch adaptor, which had 12 random nucleotides, put a tag on each cDNA molecule. TCRdb ran MiXCR on the 5' RACE reads and lists one entry per CDR3 protein. This table holds about 670,000 distinct CDR3 sequences, approximately 40% found once. Study-wide results and limits: When one million T cells were used, diversity estimates were thought to be underestimates. There was no known CMV status for donors, so expanded clonotype changes were possibly confounded.

The sequence was obtained from an elderly man in good health. The sequenced sample was blood. The chain uses TRBV30 and TRBJ2-1; 8 bases fit TRBD2. The CDR3 coding sequence is TGTGCCTGGACCATCGCCGGGGGGGCCGGCAGGTACAATGAGCAGTTCTTC. Translated: CAWTIAGGAGRYNEQFF.